These 29 T cell receptor beta chains came from one sample sequenced in a study of beta chain features in type 1 diabetes. Study findings and constraints: Researchers report that Type 1 diabetes patients had moderately but significantly shorter TCRB CDR3s across all four CD4+ subsets.

The antigens of these receptors remain unknown. Since all of the isolated RNA was reverse transcribed, expressed TCRB transcripts were what got sequenced. Data came from immunoSEQ multiplex PCR; TCRdb stores just in-frame clones and leaves some out. The repertoire includes about 240,000 clones, over 11% of them detected once, and approximately 0.02% sits in the top ten. Sequencing was done on a sample of naive CD4+ T cells from blood. The receptors were gathered from a man aged 30 to 45 with type 1 diabetes.

This rearrangement joins TRBV11-2 to TRBJ1-1; maybe TRBD1 (5 bases). CDR3 size: 14 residues. Deletions cut 1 base from V and 2 bases from J, with 8 bases between. The V gene's germline CDR1 is SGHAT and CDR2 FQNNGV. The chain's CDR3 is CASSLGRANTEAFF. The CDR3 DNA sequence: TGTGCCAGCAGCTTAGGCAGGGCAAACACTGAAGCTTTCTTT.

The chain joins TRBV19 to TRBJ2-5, with D perhaps TRBD1 (6 bases). CDR1 is LNHDA and CDR2 is SQIVND in the germline V gene (reference sequence). This CDR3 has 13 residues. The germline V and J ends were trimmed by 6 bases and 3 bases, with 11 bases remaining between them. This CDR3 is CASSPGQEETQYF. CDR3 nucleotide sequence: TGTGCCAGTAGCCCGGGACAAGAAGAGACCCAGTACTTC.

The rearrangement links TRBV5-1 to TRBJ2-7; D is uncertain. Germline-derived CDR1 and CDR2 are SGHRS and YFSETQ. With 6 bases removed from V and 3 bases from J, the gap between germline ends came to 7 bases. The CDR3 loop spans 11 amino acids. CDR3 bases: TGCGCCAGCACCGGGTACTACGAGCAGTACTTC. It is translated as CASTGYYEQYF.

This clone has just a few counts. The chain has TRBV19 and TRBJ2-2; perhaps TRBD1 as D (5 bases). Deletions cut 10 bases from V and 4 bases from J, with 13 bases between. The CDR3 consists of 13 residues. Germline CDR1 LNHDA, CDR2 SQIVND (reference sequence). The chain's CDR3 is CATRQILTGELFF. The CDR3, as DNA: TGTGCCACTCGACAGATACTCACCGGGGAGCTGTTTTTT.

The rearrangement joins TRBV6-5 to TRBJ2-1; D remains unclear. Looked up from germline, CDR1 is MNHEY and CDR2 is SVGAGI. The CDR3 loop spans 13 amino acids. Trimming removed 2 bases from V and 10 bases from J, with 12 bases in between. CDR3 in amino acids: CASSYASDSEQFF. In DNA, the CDR3 is TGTGCCAGCAGTTACGCCTCAGACTCCGAGCAGTTCTTC.

The rearrangement joins TRBV7-9 to TRBJ1-1; 7 bases match TRBD1. Per germline, CDR1 SEHNR and CDR2 FQNEAQ (reference sequence). V trimming: 1 base; J trimming: 1 base; junction bases outside the gene matches: 3. The length of the CDR3 is 15 residues. CDR3 coding DNA: TGTGCCAGCAGCTTAGTGGGACAGAAGAACACTGAAGCTTTCTTT. Amino acid sequence: CASSLVGQKNTEAFF.

This clone showed up just a few times. The chain couples TRBV11-2 to TRBJ1-1, with D unresolved. Per germline, CDR1 SGHAT and CDR2 FQNNGV. The CDR3 is 14 amino acids. V was clipped by 5 bases and J by 5 bases, with 15 bases between them. CDR3 DNA: TGTGCCAGCAGCCAAGAGGGCTCGGGGACTGAAGCTTTCTTT. Translating gives CASSQEGSGTEAFF. Combining the CDR3 with reference TRBV11-2 and TRBJ1-1 gives the whole variable domain EAGVAQSPRYKIIEKRQSVAFWCNPISGHATLYWYQQILGQGPKLLIQFQNNGVVDDSQLPKDRFSAERLKGVDSTLKIQPAKLEDSAVYLCASSQEGSGTEAFFGQGTRLTVV.

This clone was picked up a small number of times. The gene calls are TRBV19 and TRBJ1-5, with D possibly matching TRBD1 (5 bases). Germline-derived CDR1 and CDR2 are LNHDA and SQIVND (reference sequence). Between the trimmed V and J ends, which lost 4 bases and 0 bases, there was a span of 10 bases. This CDR3 comprises 15 residues. The CDR3, as DNA: TGTGCCAGTAGTAGGACACTTTATAGCAATCAGCCCCAGCATTTT. Translated: CASSRTLYSNQPQHF.

This rearrangement joins TRBV18 to TRBJ2-7; no clear D. V was shortened by 3 bases and J by 5 bases, with 11 bases between the two germline ends. This CDR3 region has 13 residues. CDR1 and CDR2 from the germline V gene are KGHSH and LQKENI. CDR3: CASSPSQDDEQYF. The CDR3 DNA reads TGTGCCAGCTCACCTTCTCAGGATGACGAGCAGTACTTC. The full variable domain, with the rest looked up from reference TRBV18 and TRBJ2-7, is NAGVMQNPRHLVRRRGQEARLRCSPMKGHSHVYWYRQLPEEGLKFMVYLQKENIIDESGMPKERFSAEFPKEGPSILRIQQVVRGDSAAYFCASSPSQDDEQYFGPGTRLTVT.

This chain joins TRBV11-2 and TRBJ2-1, with TRBD2 matching over 13 bases. Looked up from germline, CDR1 is SGHAT and CDR2 is FQNNGV. V lost 5 bases to trimming and J lost 4 bases; unmatched junction nucleotides: 14. This CDR3 has 19 amino acids. Here the CDR3 DNA reads TGTGCCAGCAGCGCCCGACTAGCGGGGGGCCAACCTTTTTACAATGAGCAGTTCTTC. Translating it yields CASSARLAGGQPFYNEQFF.

The CDR3 sequence is CASSLELQTYEQYF. The CDR3 DNA reads TGCGCCAGCAGCTTGGAACTACAAACTTACGAGCAGTACTTC. V and J are TRBV5-1 and TRBJ2-7, with D uncertain. The length of the CDR3 is 14 residues. CDR1 and CDR2 (germline): SGHRS, YFSETQ. Trimming took 0 bases from V and 4 from J, leaving 11 bases between them.

This rearrangement joins TRBV6-4 to TRBJ2-2; D gene ambiguous. This CDR3 is built from 15 residues. The V and J ends lost 0 bases and 6 bases respectively, with 11 bases between them. Germline V CDR1 and CDR2: MRHNA, SNTAGT. CDR3 loop: CASSDSAVGSGELFF. The CDR3 DNA sequence: TGTGCCAGCAGTGACTCTGCGGTTGGCTCCGGGGAGCTGTTTTTT.

The chain links TRBV30 to TRBJ1-1; 10 bases align to TRBD1. The CDR3 totals 13 residues. Looked up from germline, CDR1 is GTSNPN and CDR2 is SVGIG (reference sequence). V gave up 5 bases and J gave up 3 bases; unmatched junction bases: 3. The CDR3 here is CAWSDRGHTEAFF. For the CDR3, the DNA is TGTGCCTGGTCCGACAGGGGGCACACTGAAGCTTTCTTT. Drawing the rest from reference TRBV30 and TRBJ1-1, the complete variable domain is SQTIHQWPATLVQPVGSPLSLECTVEGTSNPNLYWYRQAAGRGLQLLFYSVGIGQISSEVPQNLSASRPQDRQFILSSKKLLLSDSGFYLCAWSDRGHTEAFFGQGTRLTVV.

This clone has a handful of counts. This chain's CDR3 is CATMFGTSAADTQYF. Written as DNA, the CDR3 is TGTGCCACCATGTTTGGGACTAGCGCTGCAGATACGCAGTATTTT. The chain employs TRBV5-4 and TRBJ2-3; 10 bases map to TRBD2. CDR1 SGHNT and CDR2 YYREEE come from the germline V gene (reference sequence). This CDR3 comprises 15 residues. V lost 9 bases, J lost 4 bases, and 11 bases stayed unmatched.

V gene TRBV27 combines with J gene TRBJ2-5, with a tentative D call TRBD1 (5 bases). The CDR3 is 12 residues long. Trimming cost V 3 bases and J 11 bases, with 13 bases left between them. CDR1 MNHEY and CDR2 SMNVEV come from the germline V gene (reference sequence). This chain's CDR3 is CASSFKGLRQYF. The DNA for the CDR3 is TGTGCCAGCAGTTTCAAGGGGCTCCGGCAGTACTTC.

This clone was picked up a small number of times. The V call is TRBV19, the J call TRBJ2-3; D may be TRBD2 (6 bases). The V end was cut by 4 bases, the J end by 2 bases, with 13 bases between. There are 15 residues in the CDR3. Germline CDR1 and CDR2: LNHDA and SQIVND (reference sequence). CDR3 DNA: TGTGCCAGTAGTAACGTGCGGGGAACCACAGATACGCAGTATTTT. It yields the protein CASSNVRGTTDTQYF.

This clone was observed a handful of times. This rearrangement joins TRBV5-1 to TRBJ2-7, with 11 bases lining up with TRBD1. Trimming at V came to 4 bases and at J to 5 bases, leaving 2 bases not matched to a gene. The CDR3 consists of 13 residues. CDR1 and CDR2 from the germline V gene are SGHRS and YFSETQ. Here the CDR3 reads CASSTGQGDEQYF. Written as DNA, the CDR3 is TGCGCCAGCAGCACGGGACAGGGGGACGAGCAGTACTTC.

The chain joins TRBV5-1 to TRBJ2-7, with 7 nucleotides matching TRBD1. V shed 3 bases and J 2 bases; nucleotides not matched to a gene: 11. This CDR3 is built from 16 residues. Per germline, CDR1 SGHRS and CDR2 YFSETQ. The CDR3 is CASSSGTDLQAYEQYF. In DNA, the CDR3 is TGCGCCAGCAGCTCCGGGACAGATTTACAGGCCTACGAGCAGTACTTC.

The gene calls are TRBV5-6 and TRBJ2-3; D possibly corresponds to TRBD1 (6 bases). V lost 2 bases, J lost 0 bases, and 7 bases lay in between. Germline V gene data show CDR1 as SGHDT and CDR2 as YYEEEE. The CDR3 has 14 amino acids. CDR3 sequence: CASSLTGSTDTQYF. DNA for the CDR3: TGTGCCAGCAGCTTAACAGGGAGCACAGATACGCAGTATTTT. Complete variable domain (other parts from reference TRBV5-6 and TRBJ2-3): DAGVTQSPTHLIKTRGQQVTLRCSPKSGHDTVSWYQQALGQGPQFIFQYYEEEERQRGNFPDRFSGHQFPNYSSELNVNALLLGDSALYLCASSLTGSTDTQYFGPGTRLTVL.

V and J are TRBV6-5 and TRBJ1-6, with a tentative D call TRBD1 (6 bases). The CDR3 is 14 amino acids. V lost 9 bases, J lost 7 bases, and 16 bases lay in between. Germline V gene lookup returns CDR1 MNHEY and CDR2 SVGAGI. CDR3 region: CARGGLGGNSPLHF. CDR3 sequence (DNA): TGTGCCAGGGGCGGGCTAGGGGGAAATTCACCCCTCCACTTT.

There are a few counts of this clone. The V call is TRBV9, the J call TRBJ2-4; D remains ambiguous. The CDR3 runs to 13 residues. The germline V gene encodes CDR1 SGDLS and CDR2 YYNGEE. V lost 0 bases to trimming and J lost 5 bases, with 6 bases between them. The CDR3 protein is CASSVGAENIQYF. CDR3 coding DNA: TGTGCCAGCAGCGTAGGGGCAGAAAACATTCAGTACTTC.

This clone was picked up a small number of times. The chain is built from TRBV5-5 and TRBJ2-3; 7 bases agree with TRBD1. V shed 4 bases and J 1 base; nucleotides not matched to a gene: 6. The germline gives CDR1 SGHKS, CDR2 YYEKEE (reference sequence). This CDR3 has 15 residues. The CDR3 nucleotides read TGTGCCAGCAGCCCGCGACAGGGTGGCACAGATACGCAGTATTTT. Translation: CASSPRQGGTDTQYF.

This clone was seen more than once but under ten times. The chain recombines TRBV11-3 with TRBJ2-1, with TRBD1 matching 8 bases. Germline V gene sequence: CDR1 SGHNT, CDR2 YENEEA. The CDR3 loop spans 15 amino acids. After removal of 5 bases from V and 4 bases from J, the junction contained 7 bases not matched to a gene. Here the CDR3 DNA reads TGTGCCAGCAGCCTCGGGACAGGAGTTTACAATGAGCAGTTCTTC. Translated: CASSLGTGVYNEQFF.

The CDR3 DNA reads as TGTGCCTGGAGTGCCGGGACTAGCGGGGGAGGCACAGATACGCAGTATTTT. It translates to CAWSAGTSGGGTDTQYF. The chain uses TRBV30 and TRBJ2-3; 14 nucleotides align to TRBD2. Germline V gene sequence: CDR1 GTSNPN, CDR2 SVGIG (reference sequence). This CDR3 contains 17 residues. J gave up 1 base and V 1 base, and 4 bases lay outside the gene matches.

A few counts support this clone. The chain links TRBV18 to TRBJ1-2; 7 positions agree with TRBD1. The V gene end was trimmed by 6 bases and the J gene end by 0 bases; junction bases not matched to a gene: 13. Germline lookup yields CDR1 KGHSH and CDR2 LQKENI. CDR3 length equals 17 residues. The CDR3: CASSLTLAGGTNYGYTF. In nucleotides, the CDR3 is TGTGCCAGCTCCCTCACCCTGGCAGGGGGGACTAACTATGGCTACACCTTC.

V gene TRBV5-1 combines with J gene TRBJ2-3; perhaps TRBD1 as D (6 bases). V was clipped by 3 bases and J by 1 base, with 12 bases between them. The CDR3 runs to 15 residues. The germline CDR1 and CDR2 sequences are SGHRS and YFSETQ. CDR3 nucleotides: TGCGCCAGCAGCTCTGGGGGCCAGGGCACAGATACGCAGTATTTT. It encodes CASSSGGQGTDTQYF.

The rearrangement links TRBV19 to TRBJ2-2; 8 bases align to TRBD1. V was pared by 5 bases and J by 6 bases, with 8 bases of the junction left unmatched. Germline loops: CDR1 LNHDA, CDR2 SQIVND (reference sequence). The CDR3 has 15 residues. The CDR3 sequence is CASSARDRQSGELFF. The CDR3 bases are TGTGCCAGTAGTGCCCGGGACAGGCAATCCGGGGAGCTGTTTTTT.

This clone has more than one count but fewer than ten. This chain joins TRBV30 and TRBJ1-3; 7 positions agree with TRBD1. The J segment lost 0 bases and the V segment lost 1 base, leaving 9 bases of the junction unmatched. This CDR3 comprises 17 residues. The germline CDR1 and CDR2 sequences are GTSNPN and SVGIG (reference sequence). CDR3 in amino acids: CAWSDLGTAFSGNTIYF. The CDR3 region has the DNA TGTGCCTGGAGTGATCTCGGGACAGCGTTCTCTGGAAACACCATATATTTT.

The rearrangement joins TRBV6-4 to TRBJ2-3; D may be TRBD2 (5 bases). Germline CDR1 and CDR2: MRHNA and SNTAGT. The CDR3 totals 15 residues. V dropped 3 bases and J dropped 0 bases, with 10 bases sitting between them. Written as DNA, the CDR3 is TGTGCCAGCAGTGAGGCGGGTTCTAGCACAGATACGCAGTATTTT. Translated: CASSEAGSSTDTQYF.